Listed below are T cell receptor beta chains from one sample, sequenced in a study of cytomegalovirus exposure and HLA in healthy donors. Measured with immunoSEQ multiplex PCR; TCRdb has only the in-frame clones, and not every one. The table lists about 140,000 clones, 80% of them singletons. The sequenced sample was PBMCs. The receptors derive from a man under 40 in good health and CMV-seronegative. CDR3s include the opening cysteine and the closing phenylalanine or tryptophan. D genes are given only for firm matches. Not every row has a clone size; where given, it reads once, few, many or a size class.

clone_size: few; j_call: TRBJ1-1; v_call: TRBV5-1; d_call: .; cdr3_nt: TGCGCCAGCAGCTTGACGGGAGTAGGGACTGAAGCTTTCTTT; cdr3_aa: CASSLTGVGTEAFF
clone_size: few; j_call: TRBJ2-3; v_call: TRBV5-6; d_call: .; cdr3_nt: TGTGCCAGCAGCTTGGCCGGTAGGGGGGGAACAGATACGCAGTATTTT; cdr3_aa: CASSLAGRGGTDTQYF
clone_size: .; j_call: TRBJ1-4; v_call: TRBV15; d_call: .; cdr3_nt: TGTGCCACCAGCAGCAGGACAGCGAGAAATGAAAAACTGTTTTTT; cdr3_aa: CATSSRTARNEKLFF
clone_size: .; j_call: TRBJ2-7; v_call: TRBV9; d_call: TRBD1; cdr3_nt: TGTGCCAGCAGCGATGGACAGGGTATCGTTAACGAGCAGTACTTC; cdr3_aa: CASSDGQGIVNEQYF
clone_size: .; j_call: TRBJ1-2; v_call: TRBV18; d_call: TRBD1; cdr3_nt: TGTGCCAGCTCACCAGGGACAGGGTATGGCTACACCTTC; cdr3_aa: CASSPGTGYGYTF
clone_size: .; j_call: TRBJ2-7; v_call: TRBV7-6; d_call: .; cdr3_nt: TGTGCCAGCAGCTTCCGCCCAAGGGGCCAGCGCGACGAGCAGTACTTC; cdr3_aa: CASSFRPRGQRDEQYF
clone_size: .; j_call: TRBJ1-2; v_call: TRBV6-4; d_call: TRBD1; cdr3_nt: TGTGCCAGCAGTGAAGGGACAGGGACTAACTATGGCTACACCTTC; cdr3_aa: CASSEGTGTNYGYTF
clone_size: few; j_call: TRBJ2-5; v_call: TRBV6-5; d_call: TRBD2; cdr3_nt: TGTGCCAGCAGTACCTTAGCGGGACAAGAGACCCAGTACTTC; cdr3_aa: CASSTLAGQETQYF
clone_size: .; j_call: TRBJ2-3; v_call: TRBV27; d_call: TRBD2; cdr3_nt: TGTGCCAGCAGTATTAGGACTAGCGGGAGAACTCCGCAGTATTTT; cdr3_aa: CASSIRTSGRTPQYF
clone_size: few; j_call: TRBJ2-6; v_call: TRBV4-1; d_call: .; cdr3_nt: TGCGCCAGCAGCTCTGGTCAGGACTCTGGGGCCAACGTCCTGACTTTC; cdr3_aa: CASSSGQDSGANVLTF
clone_size: .; j_call: TRBJ1-4; v_call: TRBV4-1; d_call: TRBD1; cdr3_nt: TGCGCCAGCAGCCAAGGACGGACAGGGCTTAATGAAAAACTGTTTTTT; cdr3_aa: CASSQGRTGLNEKLFF
clone_size: .; j_call: TRBJ1-1; v_call: TRBV10-3; d_call: .; cdr3_nt: TGTGCCATCAGTGACGGCGGCGCGACAGGGAACACTGAAGCTTTCTTT; cdr3_aa: CAISDGGATGNTEAFF
clone_size: few; j_call: TRBJ2-3; v_call: TRBV5-1; d_call: TRBD2; cdr3_nt: TGCGCCAGCACGCCCGGGACTAACCTTTATAGCACAGATACGCAGTATTTT; cdr3_aa: CASTPGTNLYSTDTQYF
clone_size: .; j_call: TRBJ1-1; v_call: TRBV6-1; d_call: .; cdr3_nt: TGTGCCAGCAGGAGGGCTATTCCACCCATTTTT; cdr3_aa: CASRRAIPPIF
clone_size: .; j_call: TRBJ1-1; v_call: TRBV29-1; d_call: .; cdr3_nt: TGCAGCGTTGAGTCCGGTCCGAACACTGAAGCTTTCTTT; cdr3_aa: CSVESGPNTEAFF
clone_size: .; j_call: TRBJ1-5; v_call: TRBV30; d_call: .; cdr3_nt: TGTGCCTGGAGTTTGGCAGGTCATCAGCCCCAGCATTTT; cdr3_aa: CAWSLAGHQPQHF
clone_size: .; j_call: TRBJ2-7; v_call: TRBV18; d_call: .; cdr3_nt: TGTGCCAGCTCACCGGGCGCAGGGATTAACTACGAGCAGTACTTC; cdr3_aa: CASSPGAGINYEQYF
clone_size: .; j_call: TRBJ1-3; v_call: TRBV2; d_call: TRBD1; cdr3_nt: TGTGCCAGCAGTGTGCAGGGGGGCGGAAACACCATATATTTT; cdr3_aa: CASSVQGGGNTIYF
clone_size: .; j_call: TRBJ1-6; v_call: TRBV7-9; d_call: TRBD1; cdr3_nt: TGTGCCAGCAGCCATACTCGACAGGGTCTCAATAATTCACCCCTCCACTTT; cdr3_aa: CASSHTRQGLNNSPLHF
clone_size: .; j_call: TRBJ2-7; v_call: TRBV7-6; d_call: TRBD2; cdr3_nt: TGTGCCAGCAGCTTAGGGGTTAGCGGGGACACCTACGAGCAGTACTTC; cdr3_aa: CASSLGVSGDTYEQYF
clone_size: .; j_call: TRBJ1-1; v_call: TRBV7-9; d_call: .; cdr3_nt: TGTGCCAGCAGCCCTATATCTAATACGTGGAGCACTGAAGCTTTCTTT; cdr3_aa: CASSPISNTWSTEAFF
clone_size: .; j_call: TRBJ2-7; v_call: TRBV19; d_call: TRBD1; cdr3_nt: TGTGCCAGTAGGCCGGACAGGGGGCTCGACGAGCAGTACTTC; cdr3_aa: CASRPDRGLDEQYF
clone_size: .; j_call: TRBJ2-7; v_call: TRBV5-5; d_call: TRBD1; cdr3_nt: TGTGCCAGCAGCCTTGGGACAGTCTACGAGCAGTACTTC; cdr3_aa: CASSLGTVYEQYF
clone_size: .; j_call: TRBJ1-1; v_call: TRBV13; d_call: .; cdr3_nt: TGTGCCAGCAGCCTGACCTCGGTTGTGGGCTTTGAGGGTTTCTTT; cdr3_aa: CASSLTSVVGFEGFF
clone_size: once; j_call: TRBJ1-1; v_call: TRBV5-1; d_call: .; cdr3_nt: TGCGCCAGCAGCGAGGGTGGATTGCGCCGGAACACTGAAGCTTTCTTT; cdr3_aa: CASSEGGLRRNTEAFF
clone_size: .; j_call: TRBJ2-1; v_call: TRBV5-1; d_call: TRBD2; cdr3_nt: TGCGCCAGCAGCTTGGCCCCAGCGGGGGGGCGTGAGCAGTTCTTC; cdr3_aa: CASSLAPAGGREQFF
clone_size: few; j_call: TRBJ2-5; v_call: TRBV4-1; d_call: .; cdr3_nt: TGCGCCAGCAGCCAAGACAGGATGAGACAAGAGACCCAGTACTTC; cdr3_aa: CASSQDRMRQETQYF
clone_size: once; j_call: TRBJ2-7; v_call: TRBV6-6; d_call: .; cdr3_nt: TGTGCCAGCAGCCAGGACGGGGGAGCCTACGAGCAGTACTTC; cdr3_aa: CASSQDGGAYEQYF
clone_size: few; j_call: TRBJ2-7; v_call: TRBV29-1; d_call: TRBD1; cdr3_nt: TGCAGCGTTGAAGGACAGGGGAGATACGAGCAGTACTTC; cdr3_aa: CSVEGQGRYEQYF
clone_size: .; j_call: TRBJ2-7; v_call: TRBV6-1; d_call: .; cdr3_nt: TGTGCCAGCAGTGAAAGTGGGCCGATTTACGAGCAGTACTTC; cdr3_aa: CASSESGPIYEQYF
clone_size: .; j_call: TRBJ1-1; v_call: TRBV19; d_call: TRBD1; cdr3_nt: TGTGCCAGTAGTATAGGACAGGGGGCCACTGAAGCTTTCTTT; cdr3_aa: CASSIGQGATEAFF
clone_size: .; j_call: TRBJ2-2; v_call: TRBV5-6; d_call: .; cdr3_nt: TGTGCCAGCAGCTTGGCCATTCAGGGGAACACCGGGGAGCTGTTTTTT; cdr3_aa: CASSLAIQGNTGELFF
clone_size: .; j_call: TRBJ1-5; v_call: TRBV30; d_call: .; cdr3_nt: TGTGCCTGGAGGGGGGGTCCCCGCAGGGAAAGCCAGCCCCAGCATTTT; cdr3_aa: CAWRGGPRRESQPQHF
clone_size: .; j_call: TRBJ2-7; v_call: TRBV7-6; d_call: .; cdr3_nt: TGTGCCAGCAGCTTCCCATTAGGTAGCGGCCCCTACGAGCAGTACTTC; cdr3_aa: CASSFPLGSGPYEQYF
clone_size: .; j_call: TRBJ1-2; v_call: TRBV19; d_call: TRBD1; cdr3_nt: TGTGCCAGTAGTGCCGGGACAGGGGGCTTTGGCTACACCTTC; cdr3_aa: CASSAGTGGFGYTF
clone_size: .; j_call: TRBJ2-5; v_call: TRBV9; d_call: TRBD1; cdr3_nt: TGTGCCAGCAGCCCCTGGGACAGGGGGTTCGTGGAGACCCAGTACTTC; cdr3_aa: CASSPWDRGFVETQYF
clone_size: once; j_call: TRBJ2-5; v_call: TRBV7-9; d_call: TRBD2; cdr3_nt: TGTGCCAGCAGCTCCGGACTAGCGGGAGGCGAGACCCAGTACTTC; cdr3_aa: CASSSGLAGGETQYF
clone_size: .; j_call: TRBJ2-7; v_call: TRBV19; d_call: TRBD1; cdr3_nt: TGTGCCAGTAGGAACCGGGACAGGAGCTCCTACGAGCAGTACTTC; cdr3_aa: CASRNRDRSSYEQYF
clone_size: .; j_call: TRBJ1-1; v_call: TRBV19; d_call: .; cdr3_nt: TGTGCCAGTAGCTACTCAGGGAACACTGAAGCTTTCTTT; cdr3_aa: CASSYSGNTEAFF
clone_size: .; j_call: TRBJ1-1; v_call: TRBV6-4; d_call: TRBD1; cdr3_nt: TGTGCCAGCAGTGACTGGGGGACAGCTACGAACACTGAAGCTTTCTTT; cdr3_aa: CASSDWGTATNTEAFF
clone_size: .; j_call: TRBJ2-7; v_call: TRBV6-1; d_call: .; cdr3_nt: TGTGCCAGCAGTGATTTGGACACAGGCTACGAGCAGTACTTC; cdr3_aa: CASSDLDTGYEQYF
clone_size: .; j_call: TRBJ2-1; v_call: TRBV7-6; d_call: TRBD1; cdr3_nt: TGTGCCAGCAGCCCGATGGCCGGGACAGGGGGCCATGAGCAGTTCTTC; cdr3_aa: CASSPMAGTGGHEQFF
clone_size: .; j_call: TRBJ2-3; v_call: TRBV6-5; d_call: TRBD1; cdr3_nt: TGTGCCAGCAGCCGACCGGGACAGGGGCAAGATACGCAGTATTTT; cdr3_aa: CASSRPGQGQDTQYF
clone_size: .; j_call: TRBJ1-3; v_call: TRBV11-2; d_call: .; cdr3_nt: TGTGCCAGCAGCTCCCTAAGCTCTGGAAACACCATATATTTT; cdr3_aa: CASSSLSSGNTIYF
clone_size: .; j_call: TRBJ2-2; v_call: TRBV2; d_call: .; cdr3_nt: TGTGCCAGCAGCGCAGGGTCCGGCCGCAACACCGGGGAGCTGTTTTTT; cdr3_aa: CASSAGSGRNTGELFF
clone_size: .; j_call: TRBJ1-2; v_call: TRBV6-5; d_call: TRBD1; cdr3_nt: TGTGCCAGCAGACTATCCGGGACAGGCTATGGCTACACCTTC; cdr3_aa: CASRLSGTGYGYTF
clone_size: .; j_call: TRBJ1-5; v_call: TRBV6-5; d_call: .; cdr3_nt: TGTGCCAGCAGTTACTCGAGCGGAAATCAGCCCCAGCATTTT; cdr3_aa: CASSYSSGNQPQHF
clone_size: .; j_call: TRBJ1-5; v_call: TRBV28; d_call: TRBD1; cdr3_nt: TGTGCCAGCAGTTTAAGCAGGGGGCTAGGACAGCCCCAGCATTTT; cdr3_aa: CASSLSRGLGQPQHF
clone_size: .; j_call: TRBJ2-5; v_call: TRBV15; d_call: TRBD2; cdr3_nt: TGTGCCACCAGCAGAGAGAAGGGGGCGGGAGGGCCCCAAGAGACCCAGTACTTC; cdr3_aa: CATSREKGAGGPQETQYF
clone_size: .; j_call: TRBJ2-1; v_call: TRBV6-5; d_call: .; cdr3_nt: TGTGCCAGCAGTTACTCGAGGGAGACTAGTTCCAATGAGCAGTTCTTC; cdr3_aa: CASSYSRETSSNEQFF
clone_size: .; j_call: TRBJ2-7; v_call: TRBV4-1; d_call: .; cdr3_nt: TGCGCCAGCAGCCAAGATGGGGACAATTCCTACGAGCAGTACTTC; cdr3_aa: CASSQDGDNSYEQYF
clone_size: .; j_call: TRBJ1-1; v_call: TRBV5-1; d_call: TRBD1; cdr3_nt: TGCGCCAGCAGCTCGGGACAGGCGGGCACTGAAGCTTTCTTT; cdr3_aa: CASSSGQAGTEAFF